These 14 T cell receptor beta chains were sequenced from one sample in a study of human T cells and chemical hapten exposure. In TCRdb, the RACE reads were re-called with MiXCR into one record per CDR3 protein. The sample holds some 340,000 distinct CDR3 sequences; about 7% are singletons and the top ten take roughly 7.9%. Time point described: patch test 1, 2 weeks after DPC sensitization. Treatment indicated: therapeutic diphenylcyclopropenone sensitization with weekly scalp DPC. This specimen consisted of whole blood, obtained in connection with sensitization to the hapten diphenylcyclopropenone (DPC). The receptors stem from a young woman with alopecia areata. Some clones in this sample may be carry-over from other donors' samples.

The rearrangement uses TRBV12-3 or TRBV12-4 and TRBJ2-3; D is perhaps TRBD1 or TRBD2 (5 bases each). With 6 bases removed from V and 2 bases from J, the gap between germline ends came to 18 bases. The CDR3 has 16 residues. The CDR3 coding sequence is TGTGCCAGCAGAGAAACAGGAGGTTGGTCCACAGATACGCAGTATTTT. As protein: CASRETGGWSTDTQYF.

The CDR3 nucleotides are TGTGCCAGCAGCGAATGGGACAGCCCCGAAGGCTCGGAGCAGTACTTC. Translating gives CASSEWDSPEGSEQYF. The chain joins TRBV3-1 to TRBJ2-7; 7 bases are shared with TRBD1. V lost 5 bases and J lost 7; bases outside the gene matches: 17. Germline CDR1 is LGHDT and CDR2 is YNNKEL (reference sequence). The CDR3 length is 16 residues.

At least ten counts were recorded for this clonotype. The rearrangement links TRBV6-2 or TRBV6-3 to TRBJ1-1; TRBD1 is a possible D gene (5 bases). This CDR3 spans 19 amino acids. CDR1 and CDR2 from the germline V gene are MNHEY and SVGEGT. With 0 bases removed from V and 0 bases from J, the gap between germline ends came to 20 bases. The CDR3 DNA follows: TGTGCCAGCAGTTACTCGAAGAGGGGCGCCTCTCCAATGAACACTGAAGCTTTCTTT. Residues: CASSYSKRGASPMNTEAFF.

At least ten counts were recorded for this clonotype. The DNA for the CDR3 is TGCAGTGCTAGAGATTCGGCGGGGGGCACAGATACGCAGTATTTT. Its protein is CSARDSAGGTDTQYF. This chain joins TRBV20-1 and TRBJ2-3; TRBD2 matches at 7 bases. Trimming removed 0 bases from V and 1 base from J; junction bases left unmatched: 4. The CDR3 covers 15 residues. Per germline, CDR1 DFQATT and CDR2 SNEGSKA (reference sequence).

This clonotype came up many times. The CDR3 coding sequence is TGTGCCAGCCAGCCGGAGTACGTGAACACTGAAGCTTTCTTT. The encoded protein is CASQPEYVNTEAFF. This chain links TRBV2 with TRBJ1-1; D not certain. Germline CDR1 and CDR2: SNHLY and FYNNEI. This CDR3 is 14 amino acids long. The V end lost 8 bases, the J end lost 0 bases, and 13 bases lay between the germline ends.

The genes are TRBV5-5 and TRBJ2-3; D is unresolved. The V and J ends lost 4 bases and 3 bases respectively, with 9 bases between them. CDR1 and CDR2 from the germline V gene are SGHKS and YYEKEE (reference sequence). The CDR3 spans 13 residues. This chain's CDR3 is CASSDGPTDTQYF. CDR3 sequence (DNA): TGTGCCAGCAGCGATGGACCTACAGATACGCAGTATTTT.

In this sample, this clonotype turned up a few times. The CDR3: CASSVVWTSGYTGELFF. The CDR3 region has the DNA TGTGCCAGCAGCGTAGTGTGGACTAGCGGGTACACCGGGGAGCTGTTTTTT. The rearrangement uses TRBV9 and TRBJ2-2, with 11 bases lining up with TRBD2. V shed 0 bases, J shed 3 bases, and the junction held 4 bases outside the gene matches. Germline assignment: CDR1 SGDLS and CDR2 YYNGEE. CDR3 length: 17 residues.

This clonotype was detected many times. V is TRBV4-3 and J is TRBJ2-7; weak D call: TRBD1 (6 bases). V was cut by 3 bases and J by 1 base, with 10 bases left in between. This CDR3 is built from 14 residues. Germline V gene sequence: CDR1 LGHNA, CDR2 YSLEER. CDR3 coding DNA: TGCGCCAGCAGCCACAGGGACACTTCCTACGAGCAGTACTTC. Protein: CASSHRDTSYEQYF.

This clonotype was detected once. Only one base separates this from a far larger clonotype, so it likely reflects a read error. This chain uses TRBV4-3 with TRBJ2-7, with a tentative D call TRBD2 (5 bases). Per germline, CDR1 LGHNA and CDR2 YSLEER. There are 13 residues in the CDR3. The CDR3 bases are TGCGCCAGCGGCCAAGATCGGGGCTACGAGCAGTACTTC. Protein: CASGQDRGYEQYF.

This clonotype was recorded many times. The genes are TRBV4-2 and TRBJ1-5; no firm D call. Trimming took off 0 bases at V and 4 bases at J, with 1 base between the two ends. The CDR3 loop spans 12 amino acids. CDR1 is LGHNA, CDR2 YNFKEQ, per germline. The CDR3 here is CASSQENQPQHF. The CDR3 DNA reads as TGTGCCAGCAGCCAAGAAAATCAGCCCCAGCATTTT.

This clonotype was counted many times. The CDR3 reads CASSRDGYSGANVLTF. The CDR3 nucleotides are TGTGCCAGCAGTCGGGACGGTTACTCTGGGGCCAACGTCCTGACTTTC. The chain links TRBV12-3 or TRBV12-4 to TRBJ2-6; D may be TRBD1 or TRBD2 (5 bases each). The CDR3 contains 16 residues. V lost 5 bases and J 0 bases, leaving 11 bases between the germline ends.

This clonotype was seen a few times. V usage is TRBV12-3 or TRBV12-4 and J usage is TRBJ2-2; 9 bases are a match to TRBD1. The trim removed 6 bases at V and 0 bases at J, leaving 2 bases unmatched. The CDR3 runs 15 residues. CDR3 nucleotide sequence: TGTGCCAGCAGAGGACAGGGGTCGAACACCGGGGAGCTGTTTTTT. It yields the protein CASRGQGSNTGELFF.

This clonotype was counted between two and nine times. The rearrangement joins TRBV21-1 to TRBJ2-6; the table names TRBD1, a call not compared with the DNA. TRBV21-1 is marked as a pseudogene. The CDR3 spans 16 residues. CDR3 loop: CARGGQGARGANVLTF. The CDR3 bases are TGTGCCAGGGGAGGGCAGGGGGCGCGAGGGGCCAACGTCCTGACTTTC.

This clonotype was counted many times. The chain recombines TRBV5-1 with TRBJ2-7, with D unresolved. Germline V gene data show CDR1 as SGHRS and CDR2 as YFSETQ. V was clipped by 0 bases and J by 0 bases, with 7 bases between them. The CDR3 runs to 14 residues. CDR3: CASSLGALSYEQYF. The CDR3, as DNA: TGCGCCAGCAGCTTGGGGGCCCTCTCCTACGAGCAGTACTTC.